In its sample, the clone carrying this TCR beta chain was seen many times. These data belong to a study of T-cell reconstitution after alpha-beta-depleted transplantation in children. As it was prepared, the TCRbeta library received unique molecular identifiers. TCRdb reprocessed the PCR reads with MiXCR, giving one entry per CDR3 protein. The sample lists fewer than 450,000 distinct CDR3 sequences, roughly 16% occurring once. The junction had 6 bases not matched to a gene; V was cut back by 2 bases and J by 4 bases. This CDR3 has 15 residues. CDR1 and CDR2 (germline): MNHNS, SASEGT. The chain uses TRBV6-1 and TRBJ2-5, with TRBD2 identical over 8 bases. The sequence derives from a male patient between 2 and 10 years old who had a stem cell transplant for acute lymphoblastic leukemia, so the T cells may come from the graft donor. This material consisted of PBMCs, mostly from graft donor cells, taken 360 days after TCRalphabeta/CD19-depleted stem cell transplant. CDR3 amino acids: CASSERGGAPETQYF. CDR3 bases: TGTGCCAGCAGTGAACGGGGGGGAGCGCCAGAGACCCAGTACTTC.